Below, 11 T cell receptor beta chains from the same sample are listed, as sequenced in a study of cytomegalovirus exposure and HLA in healthy donors. It was with 60 Vbeta and 13 Jbeta primers that the PCR ran. Assay used: immunoSEQ multiplex PCR; TCRdb lists only in-frame clones, some missing. In the table there are 150,000 to 200,000 clones, about four fifths of which are singletons. Sequenced material: PBMCs. The origin of the receptors is a male donor in good health and CMV-seronegative.

This clone was recorded only once. The chain has TRBV27 and TRBJ2-3; a weak D match, TRBD1 (5 bases). The germline gives CDR1 MNHEY, CDR2 SMNVEV (reference sequence). Trimming took 6 bases from V and 2 from J, leaving 15 bases between them. This CDR3 has 15 residues. Here the CDR3 DNA reads TGTGCCAGCAGGAACAGACAGTTGCCCACAGATACGCAGTATTTT. Its protein product is CASRNRQLPTDTQYF.

The chain couples TRBV11-3 to TRBJ2-1, with 8 nucleotides matching TRBD1. In germline, CDR1 is SGHNT, CDR2 YENEEA. Unmatched junction bases numbered 6, after V lost 6 bases and J lost 5 bases. This CDR3 has 14 residues. The CDR3 loop reads CASSPRTGNNEQFF. CDR3 nucleotide sequence: TGTGCCAGCAGTCCCCGGACAGGGAACAATGAGCAGTTCTTC.

J is TRBJ2-3 and V is TRBV5-1; 11 nucleotides align to TRBD2. From germline, CDR1 is SGHRS and CDR2 YFSETQ. The junction had 11 bases not matched to a gene; V was cut back by 2 bases and J by 0 bases. CDR3 length equals 19 residues. CDR3 DNA: TGCGCCAGCAGCTTTTCTAGCGGGGGGCCGTCTTATAGCACAGATACGCAGTATTTT. This translates into CASSFSSGGPSYSTDTQYF.

J is TRBJ2-1 and V is TRBV5-8; D is perhaps TRBD2 (6 bases). The CDR3 has 15 amino acids. V gave up 1 base and J gave up 4 bases, with 12 bases separating them. From germline, CDR1 is SGHTS and CDR2 YDEGEE. CDR3 sequence: CASSLRASVYNEQFF. CDR3 nucleotide sequence: TGTGCCAGCAGCTTGCGGGCTAGCGTTTACAATGAGCAGTTCTTC.

The V call is TRBV7-3, the J call TRBJ2-1; no reliable D call. V lost 5 bases, J lost 0 bases, and 5 bases lay in between. The CDR3 extends over 13 amino acids. CDR1 and CDR2 (germline): SGHTA, FQGTGA. For the CDR3, the DNA is TGTGCCAGCAGCCCGAGCTCCTACAATGAGCAGTTCTTC. Amino acids: CASSPSSYNEQFF.

The J gene is TRBJ2-1, the V gene TRBV5-1; TRBD2 might be the D (6 bases). Looked up from germline, CDR1 is SGHRS and CDR2 is YFSETQ. The CDR3 covers 12 residues. The V end lost 0 bases, the J end lost 12 bases, and 10 bases lay between the germline ends. This CDR3 is CASSLAGTGQFF. The CDR3 bases are TGCGCCAGCAGCTTGGCCGGGACTGGGCAGTTCTTC.

J is TRBJ1-6 and V is TRBV7-2; no clear D. This CDR3 contains 13 residues. Germline-derived CDR1 and CDR2 are SGHTA and FQGNSA. V lost 1 base and J 11 bases, leaving 9 bases between the germline ends. The CDR3, as DNA: TGTGCCAGCAGCTTAGTTATCGGGACACCCCTCCACTTT. Its translation is CASSLVIGTPLHF.

The chain has TRBV2 and TRBJ2-7; D remains ambiguous. The germline gives CDR1 SNHLY, CDR2 FYNNEI. The CDR3 is 13 amino acids. V was pared by 7 bases and J by 0 bases, with 10 bases between. The CDR3 DNA follows: TGTGCCAGCAAATCAGTCCGCTCCTACGAGCAGTACTTC. Translated: CASKSVRSYEQYF.

The table lists this clone with a count of one. This chain uses TRBV19 with TRBJ1-5, with D perhaps matching TRBD1 (5 bases). From germline, CDR1 is LNHDA and CDR2 SQIVND (reference sequence). Trimming pared 5 bases from V and 3 bases from J, leaving 14 bases between. This CDR3 comprises 15 residues. The CDR3 DNA follows: TGTGCCAGTAGTTCCGGGTCCAGGGCCAATCAGCCCCAGCATTTT. This gives the protein CASSSGSRANQPQHF.

This clone appeared a single time. The gene calls are TRBV18 and TRBJ1-1; TRBD1 agrees at 7 bases. The length of the CDR3 is 13 residues. Unmatched junction bases numbered 4, after V lost 8 bases and J lost 1 base. The germline V gene has CDR1 KGHSH and CDR2 LQKENI. The CDR3 coding sequence is TGTGCCAGCGTAGGGACAGCGAACACTGAAGCTTTCTTT. It encodes CASVGTANTEAFF.

The V gene is TRBV6-6, the J gene TRBJ1-6; D is perhaps TRBD1 (6 bases). Germline CDR1 reads MNHNY; CDR2 reads SVGAGI (reference sequence). The CDR3 is made up of 14 amino acids. Trimming left V 6 bases short and J 9 bases short, with 15 bases between. CDR3: CASSLQGLSSPLHF. CDR3 DNA: TGTGCCAGCAGCTTACAGGGCCTGAGTTCACCCCTCCACTTT.